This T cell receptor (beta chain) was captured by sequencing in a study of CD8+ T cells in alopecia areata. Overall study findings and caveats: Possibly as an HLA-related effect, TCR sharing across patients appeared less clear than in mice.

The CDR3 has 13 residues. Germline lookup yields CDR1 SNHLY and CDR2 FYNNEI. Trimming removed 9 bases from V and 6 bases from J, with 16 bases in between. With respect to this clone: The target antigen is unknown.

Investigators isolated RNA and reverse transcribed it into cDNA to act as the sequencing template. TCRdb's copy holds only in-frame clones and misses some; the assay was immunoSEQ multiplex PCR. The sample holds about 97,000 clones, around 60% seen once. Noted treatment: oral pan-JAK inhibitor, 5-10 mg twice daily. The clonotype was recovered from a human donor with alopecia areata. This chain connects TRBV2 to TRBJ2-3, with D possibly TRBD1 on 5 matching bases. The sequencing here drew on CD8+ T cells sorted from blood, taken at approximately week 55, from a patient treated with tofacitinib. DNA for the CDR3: TGTGCCAGTAGCCCCCAGGGCGGCGATACGCAGTATTTT. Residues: CASSPQGGDTQYF.